Each of the 25 T cell receptor beta chains below was sequenced from the same sample in a study of T cell repertoires in aging, cancer and after chemotherapy (dated by TCRdb to the late 2010s). Genomic DNA extracted from peripheral blood, rather than sorted cells or RNA, was used as the source for amplification of TCR beta rearrangements. Instrument used: Illumina MiSeq. Rearranged TRB sequences spanning V, D and J segments were amplified in a multiplex touch-down PCR with a mixed TRB-A/B primer pool. TCRdb cleaned the public reads at Q25 with fastp, built clones with MiXCR and kept in-frame beta chains. Each record represents a unique CDR3 protein, reported with the most common genes and DNA among its rows. The table for this sample lists over 10,000 distinct CDR3 sequences; about a quarter of them were counted only once. Jointly, the top ten make up roughly 52% of the sample. Sequenced: blood. These receptors were collected from a human donor in good health.

The chain recombines TRBV10-1 with TRBJ2-2; D unresolved. V dropped 0 bases and J dropped 8 bases, with 7 bases sitting between them. This CDR3 has 13 residues. Germline CDR1 WNHNN, CDR2 SYGVQD (reference sequence). In DNA, the CDR3 is TGCGCCAGCAGTGAGTCTGAGTCTGGGGAGCTGTTTTTT. It translates to CASSESESGELFF.

In this sample, this clonotype turned up a few times. The J gene is TRBJ2-1, the V gene TRBV18; D possibly corresponds to TRBD2 (6 bases). Trimming removed 1 base from V and 2 bases from J, with 6 bases in between. Germline values: CDR1 KGHSH, CDR2 LQKENI. The CDR3 has 14 amino acids. The CDR3 nucleotides read TGTGCCAGCTCACCACGGGAGGCCTACAATGAGCAGTTCTTC. Its translation: CASSPREAYNEQFF. Combining the CDR3 with reference TRBV18 and TRBJ2-1 gives the whole variable domain NAGVMQNPRHLVRRRGQEARLRCSPMKGHSHVYWYRQLPEEGLKFMVYLQKENIIDESGMPKERFSAEFPKEGPSILRIQQVVRGDSAAYFCASSPREAYNEQFFGPGTRLTVL.

V and J are TRBV6-6 and TRBJ1-6; 11 bases align to TRBD1. The germline V gene encodes CDR1 MNHNY and CDR2 SVGAGI (reference sequence). The CDR3 runs to 18 residues. V shed 0 bases and J 6 bases; nucleotides not matched to a gene: 7. The DNA of the CDR3 is TGTGCCAGCAGTTACTCGCCGGGACAGGGGGTCGGTAATTCACCCCTCCACTTT. The encoded protein is CASSYSPGQGVGNSPLHF.

This clonotype has more than one count but fewer than ten. This rearrangement joins TRBV7-2 to TRBJ2-7; perhaps TRBD1 as D (6 bases). The germline V gene has CDR1 SGHTA and CDR2 FQGNSA. V lost 6 bases and J lost 0, with 12 bases in between. The CDR3 totals 14 residues. CDR3 sequence: CASSPGTYSYEQYF. CDR3 DNA: TGTGCCAGCAGTCCCGGGACATACTCCTACGAGCAGTACTTC.

This clonotype turned up a few times. The rearrangement joins TRBV7-3 to TRBJ2-6, with D perhaps matching TRBD1 (7 bases). Germline V gene data show CDR1 as SGHTA and CDR2 as FQGTGA. Trimming took off 1 base at V and 2 bases at J, with 18 bases between the two ends. The CDR3 runs to 19 residues. CDR3 residues: CASSLKLTEGAPGANVLTF. Written as DNA, the CDR3 is TGTGCCAGCAGCTTAAAGCTTACGGAGGGGGCGCCTGGGGCCAACGTCCTGACTTTC.

V usage is TRBV7-9 and J usage is TRBJ2-2, with 12 bases aligning to TRBD2. The ends lost 5 bases at V and 3 bases at J; junction bases unmatched: 4. Germline-derived CDR1 and CDR2 are SEHNR and FQNEAQ (reference sequence). This CDR3 is 16 amino acids long. CDR3 residues: CASSPSGGAYTGELFF. CDR3 bases: TGTGCCAGCAGCCCTAGCGGGGGGGCTTACACCGGGGAGCTGTTTTTT.

J is TRBJ2-1 and V is TRBV6-4; the match to TRBD2 covers 10 bases. With V trimmed by 5 bases and J by 8 bases, 6 bases remained unmatched. The germline CDR1 and CDR2 sequences are MRHNA and SNTAGT. The CDR3 consists of 14 residues. CDR3 DNA sequence: TGTGCCAGCAGTATAAGCGGGGGGGGGGATGAGCAGTTCTTC. Translated: CASSISGGGDEQFF.

The V gene is TRBV9, the J gene TRBJ2-1, with TRBD2 matching over 14 bases. CDR1 SGDLS and CDR2 YYNGEE come from the germline V gene. V gave up 7 bases and J gave up 9 bases; unmatched junction bases: 9. This CDR3 is built from 15 residues. CDR3 in amino acids: CASGPGLAGAGEQFF. The CDR3 coding sequence is TGTGCCAGCGGACCGGGACTAGCGGGGGCGGGTGAGCAGTTCTTC.

This clonotype was seen only a few times. The chain has TRBV6-5 and TRBJ2-3, with D perhaps matching TRBD2 (5 bases). The length of the CDR3 is 11 residues. Per germline, CDR1 MNHEY and CDR2 SVGAGI. Trimming left V 3 bases short and J 10 bases short, with 8 bases between. CDR3 sequence (DNA): TGTGCCAGCAGTTATTTTAGCGCGCAGTATTTT. It yields the protein CASSYFSAQYF.

This clonotype was observed a handful of times. The J gene is TRBJ2-5, the V gene TRBV6-2 or TRBV6-3, with a possible D match to TRBD2 (6 bases). The germline gives CDR1 MNHEY, CDR2 SVGEGT. This CDR3 comprises 14 residues. The germline V and J ends were trimmed by 10 bases and 4 bases, with 19 bases remaining between them. CDR3 DNA: TGTGCCACGACTCCTGGACTATTTTTAGAGACCCAGTACTTC. Translation: CATTPGLFLETQYF.

This clonotype was observed a single time. The rearrangement links TRBV27 to TRBJ2-3, with 10 bases identical to TRBD1. Germline V lookup: CDR1 MNHEY, CDR2 SMNVEV (reference sequence). CDR3 length: 14 residues. The V gene end was trimmed by 6 bases and the J gene end by 1 base; junction bases not matched to a gene: 1. CDR3 DNA: TGTGCCAGCAGAGGGACAGGGGGCACAGATACGCAGTATTTT. Translation: CASRGTGGTDTQYF.

This clonotype was counted only a few times. The genes are TRBV10-3 and TRBJ1-6, with 9 bases identical to TRBD1. The CDR3 loop spans 15 amino acids. Germline CDR1 is ENHRY and CDR2 is SYGVKD. Losses at the gene ends were 7 bases for V and 9 bases for J; bases not matched to a gene: 10. The CDR3 sequence is CAIKATGGETSPLHF. The CDR3 DNA is TGTGCCATCAAGGCGACAGGGGGAGAGACTTCACCCCTCCACTTT.

This rearrangement joins TRBV19 to TRBJ2-3, with D hard to call. Germline-derived CDR1 and CDR2 are LNHDA and SQIVND (reference sequence). This CDR3 has 14 residues. V was trimmed by 3 bases and J by 0 bases, leaving 7 bases between them. CDR3 sequence reads: CASSMLVSTDTQYF. The CDR3 DNA follows: TGTGCCAGTAGTATGTTGGTGAGCACAGATACGCAGTATTTT.

By its share, this clonotype is medium-sized. The rearrangement links TRBV12-3 or TRBV12-4 to TRBJ2-7, with 8 nucleotides matching TRBD1. The CDR3 covers 14 residues. V trimming: 5 bases; J trimming: 4 bases; junction bases outside the gene matches: 7. CDR3: CASSEEGQAYEQYF. In DNA, the CDR3 is TGTGCCAGCAGTGAGGAGGGACAGGCTTACGAGCAGTACTTC.

A few counts support this clonotype. V and J are TRBV28 and TRBJ1-1, with D unclear. This CDR3 region has 12 residues. The germline V gene has CDR1 MDHEN and CDR2 SYDVKM. Trimming shortened V by 5 bases and J by 10 bases, and 14 bases separated the two germline ends. This CDR3 is CASSVGSGVAFF. In nucleotides, the CDR3 is TGTGCCAGCAGTGTGGGCAGCGGGGTAGCTTTCTTT.

By share, this clonotype ranks as medium-sized. This CDR3 reads CSVVGQPYEQYF. The CDR3 nucleotides read TGCAGCGTTGTGGGACAACCCTACGAGCAGTACTTC. This rearrangement joins TRBV29-1 to TRBJ2-7; tentative D call: TRBD1 (6 bases). Germline V gives CDR1 SQVTM, CDR2 ANQGSEA. V lost 4 bases, J lost 2 bases, and 9 bases lay in between. The CDR3 is made up of 12 amino acids.

The chain combines TRBV12-3 or TRBV12-4 with TRBJ1-2; 8 bases match TRBD1. This CDR3 has 13 amino acids. Germline trimming cut 1 base from V and 8 bases from J; bases unmatched to any gene: 3. The CDR3, as DNA: TGTGCCAGCAGTTTAGGGGACAGGATGGGCTACACCTTC. Amino acid sequence: CASSLGDRMGYTF.

The sample holds a few counts of this clonotype. This sequence joins TRBV18 and TRBJ1-2; the D gene is possibly TRBD1 (6 bases). The CDR3 is made up of 17 amino acids. The V and J ends lost 0 bases and 4 bases respectively, with 18 bases between them. The germline V gene has CDR1 KGHSH and CDR2 LQKENI. CDR3 DNA sequence: TGTGCCAGCTCACCACCGAACTCCCGGGGGGCCATCTATGGCTACACCTTC. Translation: CASSPPNSRGAIYGYTF.

This clonotype was found a few times. The V gene is TRBV11-2, the J gene TRBJ1-4, with 8 bases lining up with TRBD1. The junction had 5 bases not matched to a gene; V was cut back by 3 bases and J by 8 bases. The CDR3 runs 14 residues. CDR1 and CDR2 from the germline V gene are SGHAT and FQNNGV. The CDR3, as DNA: TGTGCCAGCAGCTTGGACAGGGTAGGAGAAAAACTGTTTTTT. This translates into CASSLDRVGEKLFF.

The chain uses TRBV4-3 and TRBJ2-1, with D maybe TRBD1 (5 bases). The ends were cut back, 5 bases at V and 4 bases at J, with 15 bases in the middle. Germline V gene lookup returns CDR1 LGHNA and CDR2 YSLEER. The CDR3 is 15 residues long. Here the CDR3 DNA reads TGCGCCAGCAGCTTGGTGTCAGGGTCGTACAATGAGCAGTTCTTC. The encoded protein is CASSLVSGSYNEQFF.

This chain links TRBV28 with TRBJ1-3; tentatively, D is TRBD1 (5 bases). Between the trimmed V and J ends, which lost 7 bases and 4 bases, there was a span of 17 bases. Looked up from germline, CDR1 is MDHEN and CDR2 is SYDVKM. The CDR3 spans 15 residues. CDR3 residues: CASTRFGAAGNTIYF. The DNA of the CDR3 is TGTGCCAGCACCCGGTTCGGGGCAGCAGGAAACACCATATATTTT.

V and J are TRBV12-3 or TRBV12-4 and TRBJ1-1; D is ambiguous. The CDR3 is made up of 13 amino acids. CDR3 sequence: CASGWELKAEAFF. For the CDR3, the DNA is TGTGCTAGTGGTTGGGAGTTGAAAGCTGAAGCTTTCTTT.

This clonotype was counted ten times or more. This rearrangement joins TRBV5-4 to TRBJ2-2, with a possible D match to TRBD1 (5 bases). From germline, CDR1 is SGHNT and CDR2 YYREEE (reference sequence). Trimming removed 3 bases from V and 8 bases from J, with 11 bases in between. This CDR3 spans 13 amino acids. The CDR3 coding sequence is TGTGCCAGCAGCTCTTTAGACAGTGGGGAGCTGTTTTTT. Amino acids: CASSSLDSGELFF.

The chain uses TRBV5-6 and TRBJ1-1; D ambiguous. Deletions cut 0 bases from V and 7 bases from J, with 10 bases between. Per germline, CDR1 SGHDT and CDR2 YYEEEE. CDR3 size: 13 residues. CDR3 sequence reads: CASSLGERLEAFF. Here the CDR3 DNA reads TGTGCCAGCAGCTTGGGTGAGCGGCTTGAAGCTTTCTTT. The whole variable domain, filled in from reference TRBV5-6 and TRBJ1-1, reads DAGVTQSPTHLIKTRGQQVTLRCSPKSGHDTVSWYQQALGQGPQFIFQYYEEEERQRGNFPDRFSGHQFPNYSSELNVNALLLGDSALYLCASSLGERLEAFFGQGTRLTVV.

The chain couples TRBV6-1 to TRBJ1-2; TRBD1 is a possible D gene (6 bases). CDR1 is MNHNS and CDR2 is SASEGT in the germline V gene. The CDR3 is 18 amino acids. With 6 bases removed from V and 0 bases from J, the gap between germline ends came to 23 bases. Written as DNA, the CDR3 is TGTGCCAGCAGCCCACGTCCCGGGACGGGGGGCACTAACTATGGCTACACCTTC. It is translated as CASSPRPGTGGTNYGYTF.